This note documents a single TCR beta chain sequence. This CDR3 spans 15 amino acids. Assay used: immunoSEQ multiplex PCR; TCRdb lists only in-frame clones, some missing. The table includes 95,000 to 150,000 clones, about 90% detected once. The data were taken from a study of T cell responses to AZD1222 COVID-19 vaccine. The sequence was collected from an adult in good health. The sample in question was peripheral blood, obtained on day 0 of AZD1222 vaccination. The chain employs TRBV12-2 and TRBJ1-2; the D call TRBD1 from the table was never checked on the DNA. TRBV12-2 is annotated as a pseudogene. In DNA, the CDR3 is TGTGCAAGTCGCTCAGCCGGGACAGGGGACGAGGGCTACACCTTC. Protein product: CASRSAGTGDEGYTF.